The source of this TCR beta chain is a study of T cells in tumors after PD-1 blockade. The repertoire was sequenced with immunoSEQ multiplex PCR; TCRdb's copy has only in-frame clones and lacks some. The table lists about 12,000 clones, 63% of them singletons. Looked up from germline, CDR1 is MNHNS and CDR2 is SASEGT. The ends were cut back, 3 bases at V and 1 base at J, with 4 bases in the middle. This CDR3 is 13 amino acids long. The sample consisted of tumor tissue, taken before anti-PD-1 treatment. The clonotype comes from a human donor with basal cell carcinoma. This sequence joins TRBV6-1 and TRBJ1-5; D is ambiguous. CDR3 in amino acids: CASSEMSNQPQHF. The CDR3 DNA reads TGTGCCAGCAGTGAGATGAGCAATCAGCCCCAGCATTTT.